Listed here are 25 T cell receptor beta chains from one sample, sequenced in a study of regulatory T cells in long-lasting Graves disease. Documented time point: newly diagnosed GD, antithyroid drugs for less than 3 months. There was RNA extracted from PBMCs, and the TCR library was made from it. The authors built TCR beta libraries using iRepertoire HTBI primers and Arm-PCR of CDR3 regions. TCRdb re-called the multiplex PCR reads with MiXCR, one entry per CDR3 protein. The table lists roughly 430,000 distinct CDR3 sequences, 16% of them singletons. The same data also went into a second study, on T cells in Graves' hyperthyroidism and ophthalmopathy.

The input for sequencing was peripheral blood mononuclear cells (PBMCs), taken at new diagnosis, from a patient treated with antithyroid drugs. Every receptor here comes from a woman in her 30s with Graves disease.

This clonotype showed up many times. This chain joins TRBV7-3 and TRBJ2-7; TRBD1 might be the D (5 bases). Deletions cut 5 bases from V and 3 bases from J, with 11 bases between. This CDR3 has 13 residues. Germline V lookup: CDR1 SGHTA, CDR2 FQGTGA. The CDR3, as DNA: TGTGCCAGCAGCAAAAGGGGTGGCTACGAGCAGTACTTC. Protein: CASSKRGGYEQYF.

This clonotype was detected a few times. This may stem from a read error, because a much larger clone lies one nucleotide away. The chain carries TRBV7-6 and TRBJ2-7; 15 bases match TRBD2. After removal of 5 bases from V and 2 bases from J, the junction contained 1 base not matched to a gene. The CDR3 extends over 15 amino acids. Per germline, CDR1 SGHVS and CDR2 FNYEAQ. CDR3 in DNA: TGTGCCAGCAGCCGGACTAGCGGGAGGGCCTACGAGCAGTACTTC. Protein sequence: CASSRTSGRAYEQYF.

The sample holds many counts of this clonotype. V gene TRBV11-2 combines with J gene TRBJ2-7; D may match TRBD1 or TRBD2 (5 bases each). Germline V gives CDR1 SGHAT, CDR2 FQNNGV. This CDR3 is 15 amino acids long. V was cut by 0 bases and J by 7 bases, with 16 bases left in between. The CDR3 reads CASSLEGTGIEEQYF. In nucleotides, the CDR3 is TGTGCCAGCAGCTTAGAGGGGACGGGGATTGAGGAGCAGTACTTC. The full variable domain, completed using reference TRBV11-2 and TRBJ2-7, is EAGVAQSPRYKIIEKRQSVAFWCNPISGHATLYWYQQILGQGPKLLIQFQNNGVVDDSQLPKDRFSAERLKGVDSTLKIQPAKLEDSAVYLCASSLEGTGIEEQYFGPGTRLTVT.

In this sample, this clonotype turned up many times. The CDR3 spells CASSYSRVGGRSGRAYEQYF. CDR3 nucleotides: TGTGCCAGCAGTTACTCGAGGGTGGGGGGCCGTAGCGGGAGGGCCTACGAGCAGTACTTC. V gene TRBV6-5 combines with J gene TRBJ2-7; 11 nucleotides line up with TRBD2. Germline CDR1 reads MNHEY; CDR2 reads SVGAGI. This CDR3 has 20 amino acids. Trimming removed 0 bases from V and 2 bases from J; junction bases left unmatched: 15.

Here the CDR3 reads CASSVSTGQAFF. The CDR3 coding sequence is TGTGCCAGCAGTGTATCGACAGGGCAAGCTTTCTTT. The chain joins TRBV6-1 to TRBJ1-1; 7 bases are shared with TRBD1. The CDR3 covers 12 residues. The germline V gene has CDR1 MNHNS and CDR2 SASEGT. With V trimmed by 4 bases and J by 9 bases, 5 bases remained unmatched.

This clonotype was seen repeatedly, ten times or more. This chain joins TRBV29-1 and TRBJ2-1; TRBD2 is a possible D gene (5 bases). Trimming left V 0 bases short and J 0 bases short, with 12 bases between. CDR3 length: 16 residues. Germline V CDR1 and CDR2: SQVTM, ANQGSEA. CDR3 in amino acids: CSVEDSLASSYNEQFF. The CDR3 coding sequence is TGCAGCGTTGAAGATTCGCTAGCATCCTCCTACAATGAGCAGTTCTTC.

In the case of this clonotype: A read error may explain this, as a much larger clone is one base away. J is TRBJ2-5 and V is TRBV27; D is perhaps TRBD1 or TRBD2 (5 bases each). V lost 8 bases and J lost 5, with 18 bases in between. The length of the CDR3 is 14 residues. Germline V lookup: CDR1 MNHEY, CDR2 SMNVEV (reference sequence). CDR3 sequence: CASRSREGAETQYF. The CDR3 bases are TGTGCCAGCCGATCTCGGGAAGGGGCGGAGACCCAGTACTTC.

In this sample, this clonotype turned up many times. The genes are TRBV13 and TRBJ1-1, with a tentative D call TRBD1 (5 bases). V was shortened by 4 bases and J by 0 bases, with 18 bases between the two germline ends. CDR3 length: 17 amino acids. CDR1 is PRHDT, CDR2 FYEKMQ, per germline (reference sequence). CDR3 DNA sequence: TGTGCCAGCAGCTCAACCGGGTCTCGGGACCTGAACACTGAAGCTTTCTTT. Amino acid sequence: CASSSTGSRDLNTEAFF.

The V and J genes are TRBV5-1 and TRBJ1-2; TRBD1 might be the D (5 bases). The CDR3 covers 13 residues. Trimming took 3 bases from V and 4 from J, leaving 10 bases between them. In germline, CDR1 is SGHRS, CDR2 YFSETQ. CDR3 sequence reads: CASSSKGVYGYTF. CDR3 DNA sequence: TGCGCCAGCAGCTCTAAAGGGGTCTATGGCTACACCTTC. Using reference TRBV5-1 and TRBJ1-2 for the parts outside the CDR3, the full variable domain is KAGVTQTPRYLIKTRGQQVTLSCSPISGHRSVSWYQQTPGQGLQFLFEYFSETQRNKGNFPGRFSGRQFSNSRSEMNVSTLELGDSALYLCASSSKGVYGYTFGSGTRLTVV.

There are many counts of this clonotype. The chain couples TRBV20-1 to TRBJ2-3; weak D call: TRBD2 (6 bases). The V gene's germline CDR1 is DFQATT and CDR2 SNEGSKA (reference sequence). This CDR3 is 16 amino acids long. Trimming stripped 3 bases from V and 5 bases from J, with 21 bases between. The CDR3 region has the DNA TGCAGTGCTAGCCCTCCTAGCGAGCGTCTGGGAGATACGCAGTATTTT. Its protein product is CSASPPSERLGDTQYF.

The sample holds many counts of this clonotype. The chain's CDR3 is CSAGRGTSSYEQYF. The CDR3 DNA is TGCAGTGCGGGCCGCGGGACTAGCTCCTACGAGCAGTACTTC. The V call is TRBV20-1, the J call TRBJ2-7; 8 bases line up with TRBD2. V lost 6 bases and J lost 0; bases outside the gene matches: 7. Germline V gene sequence: CDR1 DFQATT, CDR2 SNEGSKA (reference sequence). The CDR3 is 14 amino acids.

This clonotype has just a few counts. The V and J genes are TRBV6-1 and TRBJ1-1; maybe TRBD1 (5 bases). The CDR3 length is 14 residues. Germline loops: CDR1 MNHNS, CDR2 SASEGT. V gave up 9 bases and J gave up 4 bases, with 18 bases separating them. The CDR3: CASRQPSGGTEAFF. The CDR3 DNA reads TGTGCCAGTAGACAGCCGTCCGGGGGCACTGAAGCTTTCTTT.

The rearrangement links TRBV9 to TRBJ1-3; D gene uncertain. This CDR3 contains 15 residues. Germline CDR1 is SGDLS and CDR2 is YYNGEE. Trimming pared 0 bases from V and 4 bases from J, leaving 11 bases between. CDR3 nucleotides: TGTGCCAGCAGCGTAGAACCAAGGCTCGGAAACACCATATATTTT. Translation gives CASSVEPRLGNTIYF.

The sample holds many counts of this clonotype. J is TRBJ2-5 and V is TRBV15, with TRBD2 identical over 8 bases. Germline loops: CDR1 LNHNV, CDR2 YYDKDF (reference sequence). The CDR3 runs to 17 residues. After removal of 8 bases from V and 5 bases from J, the junction contained 19 bases not matched to a gene. CDR3 protein: CATSPLGRAGAEETQYF. The CDR3 DNA reads as TGTGCCACCTCACCGCTGGGCCGAGCGGGAGCGGAGGAGACCCAGTACTTC.

The table lists this clonotype with many counts. The chain couples TRBV28 to TRBJ2-5; TRBD1 matches at 7 bases. Germline CDR1 and CDR2: MDHEN and SYDVKM. The ends lost 6 bases at V and 1 base at J; junction bases unmatched: 8. CDR3 length: 15 amino acids. The CDR3 is CASSPRQGGQETQYF. The CDR3 DNA follows: TGTGCCAGCAGCCCCCGACAGGGCGGCCAAGAGACCCAGTACTTC.

CDR3: CASSLVGASFYGYTF. The CDR3 region has the DNA TGTGCCAGCAGTTTGGTCGGGGCTTCTTTTTATGGCTACACCTTC. V gene TRBV27 combines with J gene TRBJ1-2; D is possibly TRBD1 (5 bases). This CDR3 comprises 15 residues. Trimming left V 3 bases short and J 5 bases short, with 16 bases between. The germline gives CDR1 MNHEY, CDR2 SMNVEV (reference sequence).

This clonotype was detected ten times or more. This chain uses TRBV29-1 with TRBJ2-3, with D possibly being TRBD1 (5 bases). This CDR3 is built from 11 residues. The germline gives CDR1 SQVTM, CDR2 ANQGSEA. Trimming removed 4 bases at V and 5 bases at J, with 7 bases between. The CDR3 DNA is TGCAGCGTTGTCGACAGAGATACGCAGTATTTT. It specifies CSVVDRDTQYF.

This clonotype was picked up many times. The chain is built from TRBV18 and TRBJ1-3; no clear D gene. The germline V gene encodes CDR1 KGHSH and CDR2 LQKENI. Deletions cut 0 bases from V and 8 bases from J, with 8 bases between. This CDR3 is 13 amino acids long. CDR3 sequence reads: CASSPPMWDTIYF. The CDR3 DNA reads TGTGCCAGCTCACCACCGATGTGGGACACCATATATTTT.

The chain couples TRBV4-1 to TRBJ1-4; D uncertain. The CDR3 is 13 amino acids. The germline gives CDR1 MGHRA, CDR2 YSYEKL. The V gene lost 1 base and the J gene lost 11 bases, with 11 bases spanning the gap. The CDR3 bases are TGCGCCAGCAGCCAAGGTCCCAGGTTTAAACTGTTTTTT. It codes for CASSQGPRFKLFF.

The table lists this clonotype with many counts. The chain uses TRBV20-1 and TRBJ1-2; perhaps TRBD1 as D (5 bases). Trimming removed 6 bases from V and 2 bases from J, with 16 bases in between. The germline CDR1 and CDR2 sequences are DFQATT and SNEGSKA (reference sequence). The CDR3 has 14 residues. The DNA for the CDR3 is TGCAGTGCCAGTCTTGGGGGGGGAAACTATGGCTACACCTTC. Amino acids: CSASLGGGNYGYTF.

The chain recombines TRBV11-2 with TRBJ2-2; TRBD1 matches 11 bases. CDR3 length equals 16 residues. Germline lookup yields CDR1 SGHAT and CDR2 FQNNGV. Trimming cost V 3 bases and J 5 bases; bases outside gene matches: 5. CDR3 bases: TGTGCCAGCAGCTTCGGGACAGGGGGTCGGACCGGGGAGCTGTTTTTT. Translated, it gives CASSFGTGGRTGELFF. Full variable domain (rest looked up from reference TRBV11-2 and TRBJ2-2): EAGVAQSPRYKIIEKRQSVAFWCNPISGHATLYWYQQILGQGPKLLIQFQNNGVVDDSQLPKDRFSAERLKGVDSTLKIQPAKLEDSAVYLCASSFGTGGRTGELFFGEGSRLTVL.

This clonotype was seen more than once but under ten times. The V gene is TRBV19, the J gene TRBJ1-1; D unresolved. CDR1 is LNHDA and CDR2 is SQIVND in the germline V gene (reference sequence). Trimming removed 8 bases from V and 4 bases from J, with 29 bases in between. The CDR3 extends over 18 amino acids. The CDR3 region is CASAESITRNTGGTEAFF. In nucleotides, the CDR3 is TGTGCCAGTGCGGAATCAATAACCCGTAACACGGGAGGCACTGAAGCTTTCTTT.

This clonotype was observed many times. The chain has TRBV20-1 and TRBJ2-1; 10 bases fit TRBD2. After removal of 5 bases from V and 5 bases from J, the junction contained 9 bases not matched to a gene. The germline V gene encodes CDR1 DFQATT and CDR2 SNEGSKA (reference sequence). This CDR3 contains 15 residues. CDR3 amino acids: CSASAGTSVNNEQFF. For the CDR3, the DNA is TGCAGTGCTTCGGCCGGGACTAGCGTCAACAATGAGCAGTTCTTC.

This clonotype was detected only a few times. This may arise from a read error, as a much more abundant clone is one base away. V and J are TRBV5-1 and TRBJ1-2, with unresolved D. CDR1 is SGHRS, CDR2 YFSETQ, per germline. This CDR3 region has 13 residues. The CDR3: CASSLEGSRGYIF. In nucleotides, the CDR3 is TGCGCCAGCAGCTTGGAGGGCTCCCGCGGCTACATCTTC.

The sample holds a few counts of this clonotype. The CDR3 loop is CASSPPPAGGTGELFF. In DNA, the CDR3 is TGCGCCAGCAGCCCACCTCCAGCGGGAGGAACCGGGGAGCTGTTTTTT. The genes are TRBV4-1 and TRBJ2-2; 9 bases match TRBD2. V trimming: 4 bases; J trimming: 5 bases; junction bases outside the gene matches: 8. The CDR3 is made up of 16 amino acids. Germline V gene data show CDR1 as MGHRA and CDR2 as YSYEKL.